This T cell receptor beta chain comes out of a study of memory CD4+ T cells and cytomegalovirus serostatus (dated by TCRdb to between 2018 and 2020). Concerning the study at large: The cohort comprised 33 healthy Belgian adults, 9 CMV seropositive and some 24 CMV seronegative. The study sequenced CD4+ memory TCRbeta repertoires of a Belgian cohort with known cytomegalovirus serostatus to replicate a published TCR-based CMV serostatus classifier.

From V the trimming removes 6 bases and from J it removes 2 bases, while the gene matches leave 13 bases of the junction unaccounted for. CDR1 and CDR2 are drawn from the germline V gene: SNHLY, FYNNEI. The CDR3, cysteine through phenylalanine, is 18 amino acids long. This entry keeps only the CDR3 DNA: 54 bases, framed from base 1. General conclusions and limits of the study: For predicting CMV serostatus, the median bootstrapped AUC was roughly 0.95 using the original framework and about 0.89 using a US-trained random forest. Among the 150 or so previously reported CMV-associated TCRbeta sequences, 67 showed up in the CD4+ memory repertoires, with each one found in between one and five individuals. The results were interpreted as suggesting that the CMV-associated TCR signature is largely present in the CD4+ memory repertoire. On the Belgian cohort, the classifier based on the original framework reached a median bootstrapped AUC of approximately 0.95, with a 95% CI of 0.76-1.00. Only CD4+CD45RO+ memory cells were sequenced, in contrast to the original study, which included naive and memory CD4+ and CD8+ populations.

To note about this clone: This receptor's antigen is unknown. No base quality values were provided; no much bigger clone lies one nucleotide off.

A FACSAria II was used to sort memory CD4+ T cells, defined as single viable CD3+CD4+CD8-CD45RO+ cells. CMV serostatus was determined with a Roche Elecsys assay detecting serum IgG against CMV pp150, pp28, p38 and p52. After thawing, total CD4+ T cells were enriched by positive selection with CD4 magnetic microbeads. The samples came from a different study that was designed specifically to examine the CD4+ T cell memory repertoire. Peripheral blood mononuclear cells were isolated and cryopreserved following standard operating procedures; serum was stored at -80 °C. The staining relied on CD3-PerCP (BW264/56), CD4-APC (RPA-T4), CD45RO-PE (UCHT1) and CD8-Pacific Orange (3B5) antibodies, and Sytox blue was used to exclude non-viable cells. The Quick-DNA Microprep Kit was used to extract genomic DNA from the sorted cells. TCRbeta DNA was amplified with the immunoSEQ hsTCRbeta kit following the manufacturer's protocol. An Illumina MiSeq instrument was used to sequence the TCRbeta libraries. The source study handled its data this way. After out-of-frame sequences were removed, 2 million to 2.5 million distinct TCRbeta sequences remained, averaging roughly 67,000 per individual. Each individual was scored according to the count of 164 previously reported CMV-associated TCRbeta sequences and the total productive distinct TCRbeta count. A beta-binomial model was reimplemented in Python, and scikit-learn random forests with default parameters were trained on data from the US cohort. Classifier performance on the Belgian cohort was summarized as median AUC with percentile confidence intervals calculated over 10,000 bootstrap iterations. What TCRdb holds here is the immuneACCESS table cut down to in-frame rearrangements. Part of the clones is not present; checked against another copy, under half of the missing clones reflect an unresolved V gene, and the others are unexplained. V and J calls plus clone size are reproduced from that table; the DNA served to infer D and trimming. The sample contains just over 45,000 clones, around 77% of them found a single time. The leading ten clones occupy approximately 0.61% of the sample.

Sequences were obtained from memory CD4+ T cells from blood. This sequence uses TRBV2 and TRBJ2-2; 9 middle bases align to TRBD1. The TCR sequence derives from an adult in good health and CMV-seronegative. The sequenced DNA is TGTGCCAGCAGCGCAATCCGTTTGGGACAGGGCAACACCGGGGAGCTGTTTTTT. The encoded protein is CASSAIRLGQGNTGELFF.